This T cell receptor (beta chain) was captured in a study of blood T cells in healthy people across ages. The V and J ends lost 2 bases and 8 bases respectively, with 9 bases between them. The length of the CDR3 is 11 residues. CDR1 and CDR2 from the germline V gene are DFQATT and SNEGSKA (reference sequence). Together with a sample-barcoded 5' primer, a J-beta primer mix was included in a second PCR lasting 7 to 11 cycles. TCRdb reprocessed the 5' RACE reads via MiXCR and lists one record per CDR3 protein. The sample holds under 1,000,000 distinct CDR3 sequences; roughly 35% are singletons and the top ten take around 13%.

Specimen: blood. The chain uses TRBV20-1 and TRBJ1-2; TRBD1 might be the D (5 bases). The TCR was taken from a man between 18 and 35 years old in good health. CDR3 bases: TGCAGTGCTAGACAGGGAGGGGGCTACACCTTC. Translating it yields CSARQGGGYTF.